A selection of T cell receptor beta chains follows, all from one sample in a study of a mutant IDH1 vaccine in newly diagnosed glioma. These receptors have no identified antigens. Using immunoSEQ multiplex PCR, the repertoire was profiled, and TCRdb retains in-frame clones only, with some absent. The sample includes roughly 38,000 clones, 78% of them seen just once. This material consisted of PBMCs, taken from a glioma patient whose treatment included an IDH1 peptide vaccine. The receptors stem from a woman aged 40 to 50 with glioma. Some clones in this sample may be carry-over from other donors' samples. The CDR3 runs from the conserved cysteine through the conserved F or W. D genes are given only for firm matches. Size is stated for part of the rows, as once, few or many counts, or as a class when the clone is expanded.

clone_size | j_call | v_call | d_call | cdr3_aa | cdr3_nt
NA | TRBJ2-2 | TRBV4-1 | TRBD1 | CASSQEQGWHTGELFF | TGCGCCAGCAGCCAAGAACAGGGGTGGCACACCGGGGAGCTGTTTTTT
NA | TRBJ2-5 | TRBV5-6 | TRBD2 | CASSNLVPGLAGYQETQYF | TGTGCCAGCAGCAACCTTGTACCGGGACTAGCGGGGTACCAAGAGACCCAGTACTTC
NA | TRBJ2-7 | TRBV7-8 | NA | CASSPTYEQYF | TGTGCCAGCAGCCCGACCTACGAGCAGTACTTC
few | TRBJ2-3 | TRBV5-1 | TRBD2 | CASSSLAGGYRDTQYF | TGCGCCAGCAGCTCCCTAGCGGGAGGGTACAGAGATACGCAGTATTTT
once | TRBJ1-2 | TRBV7-9 | TRBD1 | CASSLRDRLGTGRDGYTF | TGTGCCAGCAGCTTAAGGGACAGACTAGGAACGGGACGTGATGGCTACACCTTC
NA | TRBJ2-3 | TRBV25-1 | NA | CATLGTSTDTQYF | TGTGCCACCTTAGGAACAAGTACAGATACGCAGTATTTT
NA | TRBJ1-2 | TRBV5-1 | TRBD1 | CASSLSQGGGYTF | TGCGCCAGCAGCTTGTCTCAGGGGGGAGGCTACACCTTC
once | TRBJ1-2 | TRBV6-4 | NA | CASSEGLGSSRWGYTF | TGTGCCAGCAGTGAGGGATTGGGCAGTTCAAGGTGGGGCTACACCTTC
NA | TRBJ2-2 | TRBV18 | NA | CASLRPNTGELFF | TGTGCCAGCCTCAGACCCAACACCGGGGAGCTGTTTTTT
NA | TRBJ2-2 | TRBV10-3 | TRBD2 | CAISPVTSGGIPNTGELFF | TGTGCCATCAGTCCGGTGACTAGCGGGGGGATTCCGAACACCGGGGAGCTGTTTTTT
NA | TRBJ2-7 | TRBV5-4 | NA | CASSLGRGSYEQYF | TGTGCCAGCAGCTTAGGGCGCGGGTCATACGAGCAGTACTTC
medium-sized | TRBJ1-1 | TRBV27 | TRBD1 | CASIRTGLNTEAFF | TGTGCCAGCATCCGGACAGGGCTGAACACTGAAGCTTTCTTT
NA | TRBJ2-7 | TRBV27 | NA | CASSLSSGIIYEQYF | TGTGCCAGCAGTTTAAGTAGCGGAATCATATACGAGCAGTACTTC
NA | TRBJ1-2 | TRBV30 | NA | CAWSRRTSGPAAHGYTF | TGTGCCTGGAGTCGACGAACCTCGGGACCCGCGGCCCATGGCTACACCTTC
NA | TRBJ2-5 | TRBV6-6 | NA | CASTGVGETQYF | TGTGCCAGCACGGGGGTCGGAGAGACCCAGTACTTC
NA | TRBJ2-7 | TRBV2 | NA | CASSVSRPTYEQYF | TGTGCCAGCAGTGTTTCGCGGCCCACCTACGAGCAGTACTTC
NA | TRBJ1-5 | TRBV6-1 | NA | CASSPQGINQPQHF | TGTGCCAGCAGCCCCCAGGGGATCAATCAGCCCCAGCATTTT
NA | TRBJ1-3 | TRBV7-6 | NA | CASSPMGDYSGNTIYF | TGTGCCAGCAGCCCCATGGGGGATTACTCTGGAAACACCATATATTTT
NA | TRBJ2-5 | TRBV14 | TRBD1 | CASSQYAGTGKETQYF | TGTGCCAGCAGCCAATACGCCGGGACAGGGAAAGAGACCCAGTACTTC
NA | TRBJ2-7 | TRBV5-1 | TRBD1 | CASSVPGQGNHEQYF | TGCGCCAGCAGCGTACCGGGACAGGGTAACCACGAGCAGTACTTC
NA | TRBJ1-2 | TRBV5-1 | TRBD1 | CASSSQGTVVGGYTF | TGCGCCAGCAGCTCGCAGGGGACAGTGGTAGGAGGCTACACCTTC
NA | TRBJ2-2 | TRBV19 | NA | CASSTRGLGELFF | TGTGCCAGTAGTACTAGGGGTCTCGGGGAGCTGTTTTTT
NA | TRBJ2-3 | TRBV9 | NA | CASRSTEAGPHTDTQYF | TGTGCCAGCAGGTCTACTGAGGCGGGGCCCCACACAGATACGCAGTATTTT
NA | TRBJ1-2 | TRBV27 | NA | CASSSRATVSNYGYTF | TGTGCCAGCAGTTCGCGTGCGACAGTATCCAACTATGGCTACACCTTC
NA | TRBJ2-7 | TRBV10-3 | TRBD1 | CAISGDRDPYEQYF | TGTGCCATCAGCGGGGACAGGGATCCCTACGAGCAGTACTTC
few | TRBJ2-2 | TRBV15 | TRBD1 | CATSRWTGGSGELFF | TGTGCCACCAGCCGATGGACAGGGGGCTCCGGGGAGCTGTTTTTT
once | TRBJ2-4 | TRBV5-4 | TRBD2 | CASSLSSGGGNIQYF | TGTGCCAGCAGCTTGAGTTCGGGAGGAGGGAACATTCAGTACTTC
NA | TRBJ1-3 | TRBV2 | TRBD1 | CASSTGEGALGNTIYF | TGTGCCAGCAGCACTGGGGAGGGGGCCCTTGGAAACACCATATATTTT
medium-sized | TRBJ1-5 | TRBV2 | TRBD1 | CASSVPTGNSNQPQHF | TGTGCCAGCAGTGTCCCGACAGGGAATAGCAATCAGCCCCAGCATTTT
NA | TRBJ2-5 | TRBV6-5 | TRBD2 | CASSYGLAGGQETQYF | TGTGCCAGCAGTTACGGACTAGCGGGGGGCCAAGAGACCCAGTACTTC
medium-sized | TRBJ1-2 | TRBV19 | TRBD1 | CASNTGGNGYTF | TGTGCCAGTAATACAGGGGGCAACGGCTACACCTTC
NA | TRBJ1-6 | TRBV14 | TRBD1 | CASSQTGGISPLHF | TGTGCCAGCAGCCAGACAGGGGGGATATCGCCCCTCCACTTT
NA | TRBJ1-5 | TRBV19 | NA | CASSTRGGRNQPQHF | TGTGCCAGTAGTACAAGGGGGGGCAGGAATCAGCCCCAGCATTTT
NA | TRBJ1-2 | TRBV4-3 | NA | CASSRAGSNYGYTF | TGCGCCAGCAGCCGCGCGGGCTCTAACTATGGCTACACCTTC
NA | TRBJ1-2 | TRBV25-1 | NA | CASSTGGGYTF | TGTGCCAGCAGTACCGGGGGGGGCTACACCTTC
NA | TRBJ1-1 | TRBV11-1 | NA | CASSLDEDTEAFF | TGTGCCAGCAGCTTAGATGAGGACACTGAAGCTTTCTTT
NA | TRBJ2-1 | TRBV7-8 | NA | CASSHSHSPPYNEQFF | TGTGCCAGCAGCCATTCCCACAGCCCGCCCTACAATGAGCAGTTCTTC
NA | TRBJ2-3 | TRBV2 | TRBD2 | CASSDSGRLTDTQYF | TGTGCCAGCAGTGACAGCGGGAGACTCACAGATACGCAGTATTTT
NA | TRBJ1-1 | TRBV5-4 | NA | CASSPFSGREHKAFF | TGTGCCAGCAGCCCCTTTTCTGGGAGGGAACATAAAGCTTTCTTT
NA | TRBJ1-2 | TRBV7-3 | TRBD1 | CASSPAGGGGYTF | TGTGCCAGCAGCCCCGCAGGGGGCGGTGGCTACACCTTC
NA | TRBJ1-5 | TRBV5-1 | TRBD1 | CASSTTGGGQPQHF | TGCGCCAGCAGTACGACAGGGGGCGGTCAGCCCCAGCATTTT
NA | TRBJ2-3 | TRBV4-3 | NA | CASSQDFVDTQYF | TGCGCCAGCAGCCAAGATTTTGTAGATACGCAGTATTTT
NA | TRBJ2-7 | TRBV28 | NA | CASSPAVAGRPRASF | TGTGCCAGCAGTCCCGCTGTTGCGGGAAGGCCCAGAGCGTCCTTC
NA | TRBJ2-7 | TRBV5-1 | NA | CASSLVGGRVRSSAKLAYEQYF | TGCGCCAGCAGCTTGGTCGGGGGAAGGGTACGTTCGTCGGCGAAACTAGCCTACGAGCAGTACTTC
few | TRBJ1-5 | TRBV18 | NA | CASSPNGHLNQPQHF | TGTGCCAGCTCACCAAACGGGCACCTTAATCAGCCCCAGCATTTT
NA | TRBJ2-5 | TRBV5-1 | NA | CASSFPPRSGTGLQETQYF | TGCGCCAGCAGCTTCCCCCCCCGAAGCGGGACAGGACTTCAAGAGACCCAGTACTTC
NA | TRBJ2-3 | TRBV2 | NA | CASSEARTRTDTQYF | TGTGCCAGCAGTGAAGCTAGGACCCGCACAGATACGCAGTATTTT
NA | TRBJ1-1 | TRBV6-5 | NA | CASSYSIGRGGTEAFF | TGTGCCAGCAGTTACTCGATAGGGAGGGGGGGCACTGAAGCTTTCTTT
NA | TRBJ2-1 | TRBV6-6 | NA | CASSPRGTRNNEQFF | TGTGCCAGCAGCCCCAGGGGAACCCGCAACAATGAGCAGTTCTTC
NA | TRBJ2-6 | TRBV5-6 | NA | CASSLGLTDLSGANVLTF | TGTGCCAGCAGCTTGGGTTTGACAGATCTCTCTGGGGCCAACGTCCTGACTTTC
few | TRBJ2-7 | TRBV6-5 | NA | CASSFGALYEQYF | TGTGCCAGCAGTTTCGGAGCCCTCTACGAGCAGTACTTC
NA | TRBJ2-7 | TRBV2 | TRBD1 | CASRGTGSYEQYF | TGTGCCAGCAGGGGGACAGGGTCTTACGAGCAGTACTTC
NA | TRBJ1-2 | TRBV9 | NA | CASSEDGYGYTF | TGTGCCAGCAGCGAGGACGGGTATGGCTACACCTTC
NA | TRBJ1-3 | TRBV28 | NA | CASSLRGNTIYF | TGTGCCAGCAGTTTAAGGGGAAACACCATATATTTT